A single T cell receptor (beta chain) is shown here with its context. This record belongs to a study of blood T cell repertoires in COVID-19. On the study more broadly: Researchers got acute and convalescent COVID-19 samples from the United States, Italy and Spain. T cells, B-cell-depleted T cells, or PBMCs provided the cDNA or gDNA that served as material.

V dropped 3 bases and J dropped 6 bases, with 21 bases sitting between them. Germline V lookup: CDR1 MDHEN, CDR2 SYDVKM. There are 17 residues in the CDR3. Per the authors' pipeline: Nucleated cell counts were estimated from reference gene primer amplification. Measured with immunoSEQ multiplex PCR; TCRdb has only the in-frame clones, and not every one. The DNA gave D and trimming, while V, J and clone size come from that table. The sample yields about 51,000 clones, about 86% seen once. The chain uses TRBV28 and TRBJ2-4, with D possibly TRBD2 on 7 matching bases. The sequence was obtained from an elderly man with active COVID-19. Sequenced input: peripheral blood. DNA for the CDR3: TGTGCCAGCAGTTTGTTTAAGGGGGTGGGAGGGAGAAACATTCAGTACTTC. Translation gives CASSLFKGVGGRNIQYF.